This T cell receptor beta chain was recorded in a study of CD8 T cells in Susac syndrome (dated by TCRdb to the late 2010s). About the full investigation: Among the sequenced Susac syndrome patients, 5 or 6 had clinically active disease and roughly 8 were in clinical remission. At blood withdrawal, Susac syndrome patients were either therapy-naive, taking corticosteroids (in some cases with IVIg as well), or taking IVIg alone. Repertoire sequencing was used to test whether CD8+ T cell activation and differentiation in Susac syndrome was antigen driven. Clonality of the CD8+ T cell repertoire was compared between more than 10 healthy donors, about 14 Susac syndrome patients and 15 multiple sclerosis patients. Results the study describes overall, beyond this receptor: The number of individuals in the TCR sequencing and HLA analysis was acknowledged as relatively small. Roughly 15 and five Susac-specific public clones were found in the total CD8+ and CD8+ TEMRA repertoires, respectively. Clonal expansion was seen in Susac syndrome CD8+ repertoires, peaking in CD8+ TEMRA cells and being greater in clinically active patients than in remitting ones.

In the case of this clonotype: This receptor's antigen is unknown. Base qualities are not at hand, and no much larger clone is one base apart.

Peripheral blood CD8+ and CD4+ T cells from healthy donors, Susac syndrome patients and multiple sclerosis patients were profiled using high-throughput TCR beta sequencing. Recently defined diagnostic criteria for definite or probable disease were met by the Susac syndrome patients. Bulk CD8+ and CD4+ T cells were purified by magnetic negative isolation, while CD8+ TEMRA cells were enriched using FACS. Blood was drawn into EDTA tubes, processed within 24 hours, and PBMCs were isolated by density gradient centrifugation. PBMCs intended for TCR sequencing were cryopreserved in liquid nitrogen and were subsequently thawed in a 37 degrees C water bath. A purity of at least 90% was achieved for sorted or isolated CD4+, CD8+ and CD8+ TEMRA cells. Trimming at the junction amounts to 3 bases on V and 6 bases on J, and the germline ends lie 5 bases apart. From the germline V gene, CDR1 is SNHLY and CDR2 is FYNNEI. From cysteine to phenylalanine, the CDR3 is 11 amino acids long. Only the CDR3 DNA is retained, 33 bases long and in frame from the first base.

RNA was extracted using the RNeasy kit, and about 0.5 to 1 ug of the RNA was reverse transcribed with random hexamers. The immunoSEQ multiplex PCR assay, covering 54 Vbeta and 13 Jbeta segments, was used to amplify TCR beta CDR3 regions. Bias from PCR amplification was corrected by using a synthetic template baseline for primer optimization and for computational correction. As for the authors' bioinformatics: Reads were assigned to V, D and J genes according to IMGT and analyzed in immunoSEQ Analyzer, with only productive sequences retained. Clonality was calculated as one minus the Shannon entropy normalized by log2 of the number of productive unique sequences. For each patient and control, public and private clones were evaluated within the 100 most prevalent clones. Clones were defined as Susac-specific when absent from the healthy and MS cohorts, from 1,000 to 1,100 published viral clones and from other ImmuneACCESS disease sequences. The public reads were reprocessed in TCRdb via fastp at Q25 and MiXCR, keeping in-frame beta chains. Every CDR3 protein is listed once, alongside the most common genes and DNA of its rows. TCRdb, not the original authors, processed these V and J calls. Recorded for this sample are some 96,000 distinct CDR3 sequences; about 96% of them occurred a single time. The top ten constitute approximately 0.3% of the sample.

This receptor was identified in a human donor with Susac syndrome. The sample comprised CD8+ T cells from PBMCs. The V and J genes are TRBV2 and TRBJ1-1; the D gene cannot be resolved reliably. The nucleotides read TGTGCCAGCAGTGACGAGTCTGAAGCTTTCTTT. Its amino acids are CASSDESEAFF. Full variable domain (CDR3 extended with the reference TRBV2 and TRBJ1-1 proteins): EPEVTQTPSHQVTQMGQEVILRCVPISNHLYFYWYRQILGQKVEFLVSFYNNEISEKSEIFDDQFSVERPDGSNFTLKIRSTKLEDSAMYFCASSDESEAFFGQGTRLTVV.